Presented here are 8 T cell receptor beta chains from one specimen sequenced in a study of OX40 agonist ivuxolimab in advanced cancers. Here immunoSEQ multiplex PCR was the method, and the copy in TCRdb shows in-frame clones only, minus some. Of 70,000 or so clones in the sample, roughly nine tenths were seen once. The starting material was CD4+ or CD8+ T cells sorted from blood, obtained in a trial of the OX40 agonist ivuxolimab. The source is an adult with an advanced solid tumor such as melanoma, head and neck, liver or kidney cancer.

This rearrangement joins TRBV2 to TRBJ2-5, with a possible D match to TRBD2 (5 bases). Trimming left V 8 bases short and J 2 bases short, with 18 bases between. Germline V gene sequence: CDR1 SNHLY, CDR2 FYNNEI. The CDR3 has 15 residues. The CDR3 coding sequence is TGTGCCAGCGGCGAGGGAGCTAGCTCTCAAGAGACCCAGTACTTC. Encoded protein: CASGEGASSQETQYF. Full variable domain (missing parts from reference TRBV2 and TRBJ2-5): EPEVTQTPSHQVTQMGQEVILRCVPISNHLYFYWYRQILGQKVEFLVSFYNNEISEKSEIFDDQFSVERPDGSNFTLKIRSTKLEDSAMYFCASGEGASSQETQYFGPGTRLLVL.

The chain has TRBV6-5 and TRBJ1-2; TRBD1 matches 11 bases. Germline CDR1 reads MNHEY; CDR2 reads SVGAGI. There are 15 residues in the CDR3. The ends lost 5 bases at V and 4 bases at J; junction bases unmatched: 6. The CDR3 region has the DNA TGTGCCAGCAGTCCCCTCGGGACAGGGGGCTATGGCTACACCTTC. This sequence encodes CASSPLGTGGYGYTF.

This sequence joins TRBV21-1 and TRBJ2-7; TRBD1, the D gene given by the table, was not confirmed from the DNA. TRBV21-1 is flagged as a pseudogene. The length of the CDR3 is 16 residues. CDR3 nucleotide sequence: TGTGCCAGCAGCATAGTCTCAAAGGGGGCACGATGCGAGCAGTACTTC. Its protein product is CASSIVSKGARCEQYF.

The chain employs TRBV27 and TRBJ2-5; D unclear. With the DNA end fitting TRBJ2-7 better, the J assignment may be wrong. Germline loops: CDR1 MNHEY, CDR2 SMNVEV (reference sequence). The CDR3 has 14 amino acids. This CDR3 reads CASSLMVSSYEQYF. CDR3 coding DNA: TGTGCCAGCAGTTTAATGGTGTCCTCCTACGAGCAGTACTTC.

The chain uses TRBV13 and TRBJ2-7; the D gene is possibly TRBD1 (6 bases). This CDR3 has 16 amino acids. The germline V gene encodes CDR1 PRHDT and CDR2 FYEKMQ (reference sequence). Trimming removed 1 base from V and 1 base from J, with 14 bases in between. CDR3 sequence: CASSLEGTTPSYEQYF. The CDR3 nucleotides are TGTGCCAGCAGCTTAGAGGGGACAACCCCATCCTACGAGCAGTACTTC.

The chain employs TRBV9 and TRBJ1-1; 12 positions agree with TRBD1. CDR3 length: 17 residues. The junction had 7 bases not matched to a gene; V was cut back by 3 bases and J by 1 base. Germline CDR1 SGDLS, CDR2 YYNGEE. The CDR3 protein is CASSDPGQGAANTEAFF. The CDR3 DNA reads TGTGCCAGCAGCGATCCGGGACAGGGGGCCGCGAACACTGAAGCTTTCTTT.

The J gene is TRBJ2-2, the V gene TRBV4-1; D is unclear. The CDR3 is made up of 16 amino acids. The V gene's germline CDR1 is MGHRA and CDR2 YSYEKL. V dropped 5 bases and J dropped 0 bases, with 13 bases sitting between them. The CDR3, as DNA: TGCGCCAGCAGCTCCCGACACCCCGCGAACACCGGGGAGCTGTTTTTT. Translating gives CASSSRHPANTGELFF.

The gene calls are TRBV4-1 and TRBJ2-2, with D unclear. The germline CDR1 and CDR2 sequences are MGHRA and YSYEKL. Trimming shortened V by 1 base and J by 6 bases, and 9 bases separated the two germline ends. This CDR3 has 14 amino acids. DNA of the CDR3: TGCGCCAGCAGCCAAGCTAGTTTCCCCGGGGAGCTGTTTTTT. This gives the protein CASSQASFPGELFF.